Each of the 29 T cell receptor beta chains below was sequenced from the same sample in a study of identical twins. TCRdb ran MiXCR on the 5' RACE reads and lists one entry per CDR3 protein. The table lists some 1,600,000 distinct CDR3 sequences, less than 40% of them singletons. Sequenced input: cord blood. The receptors stem from a newborn girl in good health.

This clonotype was observed a few times. CDR3 nucleotides: TGCAGTGCCTCATGGCCGGTTCAGGGGACCCAGTACTTC. It translates to CSASWPVQGTQYF. The chain combines TRBV20-1 with TRBJ2-5, with TRBD1 as a possible D gene (5 bases). Between the trimmed V and J ends, which lost 6 bases and 7 bases, there was a span of 18 bases. Germline V gives CDR1 DFQATT, CDR2 SNEGSKA (reference sequence). The CDR3 is 13 residues long.

At least ten counts were recorded for this clonotype. V is TRBV6-5 and J is TRBJ2-1, with D uncertain. The V gene's germline CDR1 is MNHEY and CDR2 SVGAGI. V shed 3 bases and J shed 6 bases, with 9 bases lying between them. CDR3 length: 13 residues. The CDR3 coding sequence is TGTGCCAGCAGTTATTCCCTTCGCAATGAGCAGTTCTTC. Translation gives CASSYSLRNEQFF.

J is TRBJ2-7 and V is TRBV20-1; no reliable D call. Germline V gives CDR1 DFQATT, CDR2 SNEGSKA (reference sequence). CDR3 length: 14 amino acids. Trimming removed 0 bases from V and 4 bases from J, with 13 bases in between. CDR3 amino acids: CSARDQGNSYEQYF. The CDR3, as DNA: TGCAGTGCTAGAGATCAAGGGAACTCGTACGAGCAGTACTTC.

This clonotype was seen at least ten times. The chain carries TRBV12-3 or TRBV12-4 and TRBJ2-7; D might be TRBD2 (5 bases). V was cut by 2 bases and J by 2 bases, with 22 bases left in between. The CDR3 has 18 residues. The CDR3 region has the DNA TGTGCCAGCAGTTTACTACGTCGCCACGGGATATTAGCCTACGAGCAGTACTTC. Translating gives CASSLLRRHGILAYEQYF.

V is TRBV2 and J is TRBJ2-5, with TRBD2 identical over 10 bases. V lost 3 bases and J lost 6; bases outside the gene matches: 13. The CDR3 is made up of 17 amino acids. Germline lookup yields CDR1 SNHLY and CDR2 FYNNEI. CDR3 in amino acids: CASSDRGPSGSRKTQYF. The CDR3 nucleotides read TGTGCCAGCAGTGATAGGGGGCCTAGCGGGAGCAGGAAGACCCAGTACTTC.

V usage is TRBV4-2 and J usage is TRBJ2-5; TRBD2 matches 7 bases. V was clipped by 1 base and J by 3 bases; unmatched bases: 8. Per germline, CDR1 LGHNA and CDR2 YNFKEQ. The CDR3 extends over 16 amino acids. CDR3 sequence: CASSQVVSGVKETQYF. CDR3 in DNA: TGTGCCAGCAGCCAAGTAGTGAGCGGGGTTAAAGAGACCCAGTACTTC.

This clonotype was detected a few times. The genes are TRBV20-1 and TRBJ2-3; 8 bases map to TRBD2. Germline loops: CDR1 DFQATT, CDR2 SNEGSKA (reference sequence). The J segment lost 5 bases and the V segment lost 0 bases, leaving 19 bases of the junction unmatched. The CDR3 is 19 amino acids. DNA of the CDR3: TGCAGTGCTAGAGATCCCCCTAATCTCGCGCGGGGGGCGTTAGATACGCAGTATTTT. Its translation is CSARDPPNLARGALDTQYF.

The V call is TRBV28, the J call TRBJ1-2; 8 bases agree with TRBD1. CDR3 length: 15 residues. Germline V lookup: CDR1 MDHEN, CDR2 SYDVKM. V shed 4 bases and J 6 bases; nucleotides not matched to a gene: 10. In DNA, the CDR3 is TGTGCCAGCAGTTCAACCCGACGGGACAGGAATGGCTACACCTTC. Translating it yields CASSSTRRDRNGYTF.

This clonotype turned up a few times. This chain connects TRBV6-1 to TRBJ2-1; D gene unclear. Germline V CDR1 and CDR2: MNHNS, SASEGT. V was pared by 3 bases and J by 5 bases, with 8 bases between. The CDR3 loop spans 13 amino acids. CDR3 region: CASSETLNNEQFF. The CDR3 nucleotides are TGTGCCAGCAGTGAGACCCTGAACAATGAGCAGTTCTTC.

This clonotype was observed a handful of times. The CDR3 DNA sequence: TGTGCCAGCAGCCAAGTCCTAGCGGGAGGGCCCATGTACTTC. Protein product: CASSQVLAGGPMYF. The chain is built from TRBV14 and TRBJ2-5; 12 nucleotides agree with TRBD2. With V trimmed by 1 base and J by 13 bases, 7 bases remained unmatched. Germline assignment: CDR1 SGHDN and CDR2 FVKESK. The CDR3 has 14 amino acids.

The chain couples TRBV10-3 to TRBJ2-1, with 10 bases aligning to TRBD2. The CDR3 length is 14 residues. CDR1 and CDR2 (germline): ENHRY, SYGVKD. V dropped 6 bases and J dropped 8; count of bases not matched to a gene: 7. The CDR3 sequence is CAIRGASGGDEQFF. The CDR3 nucleotides are TGTGCCATCAGGGGGGCTAGCGGGGGAGATGAGCAGTTCTTC.

The genes are TRBV20-1 and TRBJ2-7, with TRBD1 matching 7 bases. The DNA end is a closer match to TRBJ2-5, so the J assignment may be wrong. Germline loops: CDR1 DFQATT, CDR2 SNEGSKA (reference sequence). The CDR3 length is 13 residues. The CDR3 DNA sequence: TGCAGTGCTAGAGGAGACAGGGAAGAGACCCAGTACTTC. Translated, it gives CSARGDREETQYF.

The sample holds a few counts of this clonotype. The chain recombines TRBV9 with TRBJ2-1; D may match TRBD1 or TRBD2 (5 bases each). The CDR3 covers 14 residues. The V and J ends lost 0 bases and 10 bases respectively, with 14 bases between them. From germline, CDR1 is SGDLS and CDR2 YYNGEE. The CDR3 loop reads CASSVAGTLGEQFF. The CDR3 DNA reads TGTGCCAGCAGCGTAGCTGGGACCCTAGGGGAGCAGTTCTTC.

This clonotype was counted at least ten times. The junction does not match germline at one end; this may be a read error. The CDR3 protein is CASSGGQGNTEAFF. For the CDR3, the DNA is TGCGCCAGCAGCGGTGGACAGGGGAACACTGAAGCTTTCTTT. V is TRBV25-1 and J is TRBJ1-1; 8 nucleotides align to TRBD1. CDR1 is MGHDK, CDR2 SYGVNS, per germline. The CDR3 covers 14 residues.

This clonotype was counted many times. The gene calls are TRBV5-1 and TRBJ2-5, with D perhaps TRBD1 (6 bases). The ends were cut back, 8 bases at V and 2 bases at J, with 16 bases in the middle. The CDR3 contains 14 residues. The germline gives CDR1 SGHRS, CDR2 YFSETQ. CDR3 DNA sequence: TGCGCCAGTGGAAACAGGGAGAAGCAAGAGACCCAGTACTTC. As protein: CASGNREKQETQYF.

The rearrangement uses TRBV20-1 and TRBJ2-7, with unresolved D. Gene TRBJ2-4 matches the end of the DNA better, so the J call may be wrong. Germline CDR1 reads DFQATT; CDR2 reads SNEGSKA (reference sequence). CDR3 length equals 11 residues. The CDR3 DNA sequence: TGCAGTGCAGAGTTGAAAAACATTCAGTACTTC. Its protein product is CSAELKNIQYF.

This clonotype was detected a few times. This sequence joins TRBV29-1 and TRBJ1-1; D call uncertain. Germline values: CDR1 SQVTM, CDR2 ANQGSEA. The CDR3 loop spans 13 amino acids. The V end lost 3 bases, the J end lost 2 bases, and 10 bases lay between the germline ends. The CDR3 bases are TGCAGCGTTGAGTCGGTAGTAAACACTGAAGCTTTCTTT. Protein product: CSVESVVNTEAFF.

The CDR3 loop reads CASSLNPGAESTEAFF. CDR3 DNA sequence: TGCGCCAGCAGCTTGAACCCAGGGGCTGAGAGCACTGAAGCTTTCTTT. The V gene is TRBV5-1, the J gene TRBJ1-1; D is perhaps TRBD1 (6 bases). This CDR3 contains 16 residues. V lost 1 base to trimming and J lost 4 bases, with 17 bases between them. Germline CDR1 SGHRS, CDR2 YFSETQ. Complete variable domain (other parts from reference TRBV5-1 and TRBJ1-1): KAGVTQTPRYLIKTRGQQVTLSCSPISGHRSVSWYQQTPGQGLQFLFEYFSETQRNKGNFPGRFSGRQFSNSRSEMNVSTLELGDSALYLCASSLNPGAESTEAFFGQGTRLTVV.

This rearrangement joins TRBV18 to TRBJ2-1, with D tentatively TRBD1 (6 bases). CDR1 and CDR2 from the germline V gene are KGHSH and LQKENI. V was clipped by 3 bases and J by 9 bases, with 24 bases between them. The length of the CDR3 is 17 residues. CDR3 sequence: CASSPRQVLGTVGEQFF. The CDR3 nucleotides are TGTGCCAGCTCACCGAGACAGGTCCTTGGAACTGTGGGTGAGCAGTTCTTC.

Remarks on this clonotype: A read error may produce the germline difference seen at one junction end. The chain links TRBV6-6 to TRBJ1-6; D might be TRBD1 (5 bases). The CDR3 totals 17 residues. CDR1 and CDR2 (germline): MNHNY, SVGAGI (reference sequence). CDR3: CASSYSGLAGQGSPPHF. CDR3 DNA: TGTGCCAGCAGTTACTCCGGACTCGCAGGGCAGGGTTCACCCCCCCACTTT.

This clonotype turned up a few times. The chain's CDR3 is CASRVWGSEETQYF. The CDR3 coding sequence is TGTGCCAGCAGAGTCTGGGGCTCCGAAGAGACCCAGTACTTC. The rearrangement uses TRBV11-2 and TRBJ2-7; perhaps TRBD1 as D (5 bases). The assigned J gene may be wrong: the sequence end matches TRBJ2-5 better. CDR1 is SGHAT, CDR2 FQNNGV, per germline. There are 14 residues in the CDR3.

The rearrangement links TRBV3-1 to TRBJ2-4, with D tentatively TRBD1 or TRBD2 (5 bases each). Per the germline V gene, CDR1 is LGHDT and CDR2 is YNNKEL (reference sequence). Trimming stripped 3 bases from V and 13 bases from J, with 16 bases between. The CDR3 runs 13 residues. CDR3 protein: CASSQGPFNEQYF. CDR3 nucleotide sequence: TGTGCCAGCAGCCAGGGACCGTTCAATGAGCAGTACTTC.

The gene calls are TRBV29-1 and TRBJ2-7; no firm D call. CDR3 length: 12 amino acids. Trimming removed 1 base at V and 2 bases at J, with 6 bases between. CDR1 and CDR2 (germline): SQVTM, ANQGSEA. CDR3 loop: CSVEVGAYEQYF. As DNA, the CDR3 is TGCAGCGTTGAAGTTGGGGCCTACGAGCAGTACTTC.

The chain carries TRBV28 and TRBJ2-3; D not resolved. The CDR3 covers 12 residues. V lost 6 bases to trimming and J lost 9 bases, with 13 bases between them. Germline values: CDR1 MDHEN, CDR2 SYDVKM. The chain's CDR3 is CASSPFPGTQYF. The CDR3, as DNA: TGTGCCAGCAGCCCGTTCCCCGGGACGCAGTATTTT.

The chain employs TRBV28 and TRBJ1-2, with D possibly TRBD1 on 6 matching bases. V lost 5 bases, J lost 2 bases, and 21 bases lay in between. CDR3 length equals 17 residues. Germline V gives CDR1 MDHEN, CDR2 SYDVKM. CDR3 protein: CASSPPGGGAGNYGYTF. The CDR3 bases are TGTGCCAGCAGTCCTCCCGGGGGGGGCGCGGGAAACTATGGCTACACCTTC.

This clonotype was found a few times. V and J are TRBV24-1 and TRBJ1-1, with TRBD1 matching 7 bases. The CDR3 is made up of 15 amino acids. Losses at the gene ends were 3 bases for V and 7 bases for J; bases not matched to a gene: 10. Looked up from germline, CDR1 is KGHDR and CDR2 is SFDVKD. The chain's CDR3 is CATSDPRRGLGEAFF. CDR3 DNA sequence: TGTGCCACCAGTGATCCCCGGAGGGGGCTGGGTGAAGCTTTCTTT.

In the case of this clonotype: One base away lies a much larger clone, so this may be a sequencing read error. The chain links TRBV10-3 to TRBJ2-7, with D maybe TRBD1 (6 bases). This CDR3 has 13 residues. CDR1 is ENHRY and CDR2 is SYGVKD in the germline V gene. V was pared by 0 bases and J by 3 bases, with 6 bases between. CDR3 nucleotides: TGTGCCATCAGTGAGTCGGGACACTACGAGCAGTACTTC. Translation: CAISESGHYEQYF.

This clonotype has more than one count but fewer than ten. The chain couples TRBV7-2 to TRBJ1-3; D is undetermined. The V end lost 1 base, the J end lost 4 bases, and 5 bases lay between the germline ends. The CDR3 length is 13 residues. Germline values: CDR1 SGHTA, CDR2 FQGNSA. CDR3 residues: CASSLEGGNTIYF. CDR3 nucleotide sequence: TGTGCCAGCAGCTTAGAAGGGGGAAACACCATATATTTT.

The rearrangement uses TRBV19 and TRBJ1-1; 7 bases fit TRBD1. V dropped 3 bases and J dropped 6; count of bases not matched to a gene: 19. The V gene's germline CDR1 is LNHDA and CDR2 SQIVND (reference sequence). CDR3 length: 18 residues. The CDR3 spells CASSIALFHRGGGAEAFF. CDR3 bases: TGTGCCAGTAGTATCGCCCTATTCCACAGGGGCGGGGGCGCTGAAGCTTTCTTT.